This is a list of T cell receptor beta chains from one sample in a study of post-analysis software for immune sequencing data. Each CDR3 protein is one row after TCRdb ran MiXCR on the PCR reads. The sample includes 800,000 to 950,000 distinct CDR3 sequences, around 53% of them seen just once. The specimen sequenced was blood. Every receptor here comes from a girl between 10 and 17 years old with multiple sclerosis. Both conserved end residues are part of each CDR3. The D gene is left open where the match is weak. Clone size is stated in some rows and not others, as once, few, many or a class when expanded.

J gene: TRBJ2-7; clone size: NA; V gene: TRBV7-3; D gene: NA; CDR3 protein: CASSSQLGGYEQYF; CDR3 DNA: TGTGCCAGCAGCTCCCAACTGGGTGGCTACGAGCAGTACTTC
J gene: TRBJ2-7; clone size: NA; V gene: TRBV15; D gene: NA; CDR3 protein: CATSRDRELTYEQYF; CDR3 DNA: TGTGCCACCAGCAGAGATCGGGAGTTAACCTACGAGCAGTACTTC
J gene: TRBJ1-1; clone size: NA; V gene: TRBV7-3; D gene: NA; CDR3 protein: CASSAGGGITEAFF; CDR3 DNA: TGTGCCAGCAGTGCCGGCGGGGGGATCACTGAAGCTTTCTTT
J gene: TRBJ1-1; clone size: NA; V gene: TRBV6-4; D gene: NA; CDR3 protein: CASSDGGTEAFF; CDR3 DNA: TGTGCCAGCAGTGACGGGGGAACTGAAGCTTTCTTT
J gene: TRBJ2-7; clone size: few; V gene: TRBV7-2; D gene: TRBD1; CDR3 protein: CASSLVPGTGTYEQYF; CDR3 DNA: TGTGCCAGCAGCTTAGTTCCGGGGACAGGGACCTACGAGCAGTACTTC
J gene: TRBJ2-7; clone size: NA; V gene: TRBV3-1; D gene: NA; CDR3 protein: CASSQDPTGRVYEQYF; CDR3 DNA: TGTGCCAGCAGCCAAGACCCGACAGGGAGGGTCTACGAGCAGTACTTC
J gene: TRBJ2-7; clone size: NA; V gene: TRBV7-2; D gene: TRBD2; CDR3 protein: CASSLYLAGVYEQYF; CDR3 DNA: TGTGCCAGCAGCTTGTATCTAGCGGGAGTTTACGAGCAGTACTTC
J gene: TRBJ2-7; clone size: NA; V gene: TRBV9; D gene: NA; CDR3 protein: CASSVGISSYEQYF; CDR3 DNA: TGTGCCAGCAGCGTAGGTATAAGCTCCTACGAGCAGTACTTC
J gene: TRBJ1-1; clone size: NA; V gene: TRBV6-1; D gene: NA; CDR3 protein: CASSEVGFYTEAFF; CDR3 DNA: TGTGCCAGCAGTGAAGTAGGCTTTTACACTGAAGCTTTCTTT
J gene: TRBJ2-5; clone size: NA; V gene: TRBV6-2/TRBV6-3; D gene: TRBD1; CDR3 protein: CASSSHGTGQVETQYF; CDR3 DNA: TGTGCCAGCAGTTCCCACGGGACAGGGCAAGTAGAGACCCAGTACTTC
J gene: TRBJ2-7; clone size: NA; V gene: TRBV15; D gene: TRBD2; CDR3 protein: CATSRDWTSAAYEQYF; CDR3 DNA: TGTGCCACCAGCAGAGACTGGACTAGCGCAGCCTACGAGCAGTACTTC
J gene: TRBJ1-5; clone size: NA; V gene: TRBV12-3/TRBV12-4; D gene: NA; CDR3 protein: CASSGGPNQPQHF; CDR3 DNA: TGTGCCAGCAGTGGCGGGCCTAATCAGCCCCAGCATTTT
J gene: TRBJ1-1; clone size: NA; V gene: TRBV2; D gene: NA; CDR3 protein: CASSDGEGGYTEAFF; CDR3 DNA: TGTGCCAGCAGTGATGGGGAGGGAGGGTACACTGAAGCTTTCTTT
J gene: TRBJ2-5; clone size: few; V gene: TRBV5-1; D gene: NA; CDR3 protein: CASSFGGSQETQYF; CDR3 DNA: TGCGCCAGCAGCTTTGGGGGGAGCCAAGAGACCCAGTACTTC
J gene: TRBJ1-4; clone size: few; V gene: TRBV12-5; D gene: TRBD1; CDR3 protein: CASGLGDSDAKLFF; CDR3 DNA: TGTGCTAGTGGTTTGGGGGACAGCGATGCAAAACTGTTTTTT
J gene: TRBJ2-7; clone size: NA; V gene: TRBV7-9; D gene: TRBD1; CDR3 protein: CASSPGQGIGEQYF; CDR3 DNA: TGTGCCAGCAGCCCGGGACAGGGGATAGGGGAGCAGTACTTC
J gene: TRBJ1-2; clone size: NA; V gene: TRBV3-1; D gene: NA; CDR3 protein: CASSQDRRGLYGYTF; CDR3 DNA: TGTGCCAGCAGCCAAGATCGGCGGGGGCTCTATGGCTACACCTTC
J gene: TRBJ2-3; clone size: medium-sized; V gene: TRBV29-1; D gene: TRBD2; CDR3 protein: CSVGVASGDTQYF; CDR3 DNA: TGCAGCGTCGGCGTGGCTAGCGGAGATACGCAGTATTTT
J gene: TRBJ1-5; clone size: NA; V gene: TRBV6-1; D gene: TRBD1; CDR3 protein: CASSDPHDRGHNQPQHF; CDR3 DNA: TGTGCCAGCAGTGACCCCCACGACAGGGGGCACAATCAGCCCCAGCATTTT
J gene: TRBJ2-5; clone size: NA; V gene: TRBV5-1; D gene: NA; CDR3 protein: CASTGDNQETQYF; CDR3 DNA: TGCGCCAGCACCGGAGACAACCAAGAGACCCAGTACTTC